The entry below gives a single TCR beta chain sequence along with its context. What it recognizes is unknown. V shed 5 bases and J shed 3 bases, with 11 bases lying between them. CDR3 length: 13 residues. Germline lookup yields CDR1 SGHTA and CDR2 FQGNSA. These data originate in a study of response to subunit inactivated influenza vaccine. Regarding the study as a whole: Only a handful of new T cells, the authors suggested, are recruited with each seasonal influenza vaccination.

One entry per CDR3 protein results from TCRdb running MiXCR on the RT-PCR reads. The table has 750,000 to 850,000 distinct CDR3 sequences, less than 20% seen once. The rearrangement links TRBV7-2 to TRBJ2-7, with D unresolved. Sequencing used PBMCs from blood, obtained approximately 5 days after vaccination. The receptor was derived from a man between 50 and 59 years old who received an inactivated influenza vaccine. For the CDR3, the DNA is TGTGCCAGCAGCCCGAATCTAGACTACGAGCAGTACTTC. Protein sequence: CASSPNLDYEQYF. Looking up the rest from reference TRBV7-2 and TRBJ2-7 gives the full variable domain: GAGVSQSPSNKVTEKGKDVELRCDPISGHTALYWYRQSLGQGLEFLIYFQGNSAPDKSGLPSDRFSAERTGGSVSTLTIQRTQQEDSAVYLCASSPNLDYEQYFGPGTRLTVT.